This is a list of T cell receptor beta chains from one sample in a study of yellow fever vaccine responses in identical twins. TCRdb re-called the RT-PCR reads with MiXCR, one entry per CDR3 protein. The table has 20,000 to 25,000 distinct CDR3 sequences, roughly 73% seen once. This material consisted of T cells from blood (PBMCs), unsorted or a sorted subset (not recorded which), taken before or after yellow fever vaccination (not recorded which). Receptors were obtained from a woman between 18 and 29 years old who received the yellow fever vaccine. CDR3s include the opening cysteine and the closing phenylalanine or tryptophan. A D gene is named only where the DNA matches it firmly. Size is omitted from some rows. Given values are once, few, many or a class for expanded clones.

cdr3_length j_call v_call clone_size d_call cdr3_nt cdr3_aa
15 TRBJ1-1 TRBV27 NA NA TGTGCCAGCAGTTTATCGTGGCAGGGGAACACTGAAGCTTTCTTT CASSLSWQGNTEAFF
15 TRBJ1-2 TRBV6-1 few TRBD1 TGTGCCAGCAGCAACGACAGGGGGCATCAAGAAGGCTACACCTTC CASSNDRGHQEGYTF
16 TRBJ2-6 TRBV20-1 NA TRBD2 TGCAGTGCTAACCTAGCGGGCCTCTCTGGGGCCAACGTCCTGACTTTC CSANLAGLSGANVLTF
16 TRBJ2-5 TRBV3-1 NA TRBD2 TGTGCCAGCAGCCAAGAAAGGGTAGCGGGGCAAGAGACCCAGTACTTC CASSQERVAGQETQYF
12 TRBJ2-7 TRBV11-1 NA NA TGTGCCAGCAGAAAGGGGGGTGGCGAGCAGTACTTC CASRKGGGEQYF
14 TRBJ1-6 TRBV20-1 few NA TGCAGTGCTAGAGAGGGCCAAACTAATTCACCCCTCCACTTT CSAREGQTNSPLHF
13 TRBJ1-1 TRBV29-1 NA NA TGCAGCGTCAAGACAGGTTTGCCCTCTGAAGCTTTCTTT CSVKTGLPSEAFF
15 TRBJ2-1 TRBV12-5 NA NA TGTGCTAGTGGTTTTCCATCGACTAGTCTCTATGAGCAGTTCTTC CASGFPSTSLYEQFF
13 TRBJ1-1 TRBV29-1 NA TRBD1 TGCAGCGTCGTGGGACAGGGAAGTGCTGAAGCTTTCTTT CSVVGQGSAEAFF
16 TRBJ2-3 TRBV12-3/TRBV12-4 NA TRBD2 TGTGCCAGCAGTTTAAGACTAGCGGGAGCGTCAGATACGCAGTATTTT CASSLRLAGASDTQYF
15 TRBJ2-1 TRBV15 NA NA TGTGCCACCAGCAGAGATTCAGGGGCTTCGGGTGAGCAGTTCTTC CATSRDSGASGEQFF
14 TRBJ2-5 TRBV2 NA NA TGTGCCAGTAGAGTGAGTCGGCAGTGGGAGACCCAGTACTTC CASRVSRQWETQYF
16 TRBJ1-5 TRBV18 NA NA TGTGCCAGCTCACCACCCGGAGGGTCCCCGTATCAGCCCCAGCATTTT CASSPPGGSPYQPQHF
12 TRBJ2-3 TRBV29-1 NA NA TGCAGCGTTGAGGCTCGCACAGATACGCAGTATTTT CSVEARTDTQYF
15 TRBJ2-5 TRBV9 NA TRBD2 TGTGCCAGCAGCGCCGAAAGCGGGAGGGGAGAGACCCAGTACTTC CASSAESGRGETQYF
13 TRBJ2-7 TRBV7-9 NA TRBD1 TGTGCCAGCAGCTGGGGGACAGGCTACGAGCAGTACTTC CASSWGTGYEQYF
16 TRBJ2-2 TRBV18 NA TRBD2 TGTGCCAGCTCACCACGGACAGCGGGGGACACCGGGGAGCTGTTTTTT CASSPRTAGDTGELFF
14 TRBJ1-1 TRBV28 few NA TGTGCCAGCAGTTATTCACGGCTGAACGCTGAAGCTTTCTTT CASSYSRLNAEAFF
14 TRBJ2-3 TRBV5-6 NA NA TGTGCCAGCAGCTTGGCCGACGCCGCGGGTACGCAGTATTTT CASSLADAAGTQYF
14 TRBJ2-1 TRBV5-1 NA TRBD1 TGCGCCAGCAGCCAGGGACAGTCTTACAATGAGCAGTTCTTC CASSQGQSYNEQFF
14 TRBJ2-1 TRBV29-1 NA TRBD2 TGCAGCGTTCCTCTAGCGGGAGAAAGGGATGAGCAGTTCTTC CSVPLAGERDEQFF
11 TRBJ2-2 TRBV3-1 NA TRBD2 TGTGCCAGCCGGGGGGGCGGGGAGCTGTTTTTT CASRGGGELFF
12 TRBJ2-5 TRBV2 NA NA TGTGCCAGCAGGGACAACCAAGAGACCCAGTACTTC CASRDNQETQYF
14 TRBJ2-7 TRBV24-1 NA NA TGTGCCACCGGAAGGATGCCCCTTCCCTACGAGCAGTACTTC CATGRMPLPYEQYF
13 TRBJ2-3 TRBV20-1 NA TRBD2 TGCAGTGCTTCTGGGACTAGCGCCTATACGCAGTATTTT CSASGTSAYTQYF
16 TRBJ2-3 TRBV4-2 NA NA TGTGCCAGCAGCCAAGACGAAAGGGGTCCGGGAGATACGCAGTATTTT CASSQDERGPGDTQYF
12 TRBJ2-5 TRBV29-1 NA NA TGCAGCGTTGAAGCTGGTTTTGAGACCCAGTACTTC CSVEAGFETQYF
16 TRBJ2-1 TRBV21-1 NA NA TGTGCCAGCAGCAAAGCCCAGGGAGAGAGGTTCAATGAGCAGTTCTTC CASSKAQGERFNEQFF
15 TRBJ1-5 TRBV12-3/TRBV12-4 few TRBD1 TGTGCCAGCAGCTGGGACAGTAATAGCAATCAGCCCCAGCATTTT CASSWDSNSNQPQHF
12 TRBJ2-7 TRBV20-1 once NA TGCAGTGCTGAAGACAGCCACTACGAGCAGTACTTC CSAEDSHYEQYF
14 TRBJ2-7 TRBV2 NA NA TGTGCCGCCAGAGGGTCGGGCGGGTCCTACGAGCAGTACTTC CAARGSGGSYEQYF
15 TRBJ2-1 TRBV7-8 few NA TGTGCCAGCAGCCCACAAGGTTATAGCCACAATGAGCAGTTCTTC CASSPQGYSHNEQFF
13 TRBJ2-3 TRBV29-1 NA NA TGCAGCGTTGATGGACAATCGACAGATACGCAGTATTTT CSVDGQSTDTQYF
15 TRBJ2-2 TRBV5-6 NA TRBD1 TGTGCCAGCAGCTTGGGACAGGGAGTCACCGGGGAGCTGTTTTTT CASSLGQGVTGELFF
15 TRBJ2-1 TRBV12-3/TRBV12-4 NA NA TGTGCCAGCAGTTTAGGGGGGGCAAACTACAATGAGCAGTTCTTC CASSLGGANYNEQFF
14 TRBJ2-1 TRBV20-1 NA TRBD2 TGCAGTGCTAGAGAGCTAGCGGGGGGTCGAGAGCAGTTCTTC CSARELAGGREQFF
13 TRBJ2-7 TRBV5-1 NA NA TGCGCCAGCAGAGAGGAAGGGGGCTACGAGCAGTACTTC CASREEGGYEQYF
10 TRBJ2-7 TRBV29-1 NA NA TGCAGCGTTGGCGGGTCCGAGCAGTACTTC CSVGGSEQYF
12 TRBJ2-7 TRBV18 NA NA TGTGCCAGCTCACCGAACTCCTACGAGCAGTACTTC CASSPNSYEQYF
16 TRBJ1-5 TRBV4-1 NA NA TGCGCCAGCAGCCAAGACTGGAGGAACTCAAATCAGCCCCAGCATTTT CASSQDWRNSNQPQHF
12 TRBJ2-7 TRBV29-1 NA NA TGCAGCGTTGAAGGCACGGGGCGGGTGAAGTACTTC CSVEGTGRVKYF
16 TRBJ2-3 TRBV28 NA TRBD2 TGTGCCAGCAGTTTTATTGAGGGGAGGGTCACAGATACGCAGTATTTT CASSFIEGRVTDTQYF
15 TRBJ1-1 TRBV14 NA NA TGTGCCAGCAGCCCCACCAGGACAGCGAACACTGAAGCTTTCTTT CASSPTRTANTEAFF
12 TRBJ2-5 TRBV20-1 NA NA TGCAGTCCCCGGGACAACCAAGAGACCCAGTACTTC CSPRDNQETQYF
13 TRBJ1-5 TRBV20-1 NA NA TGCAGTGCTAGCCCCCCCGGGAATCAGCCCCAGCATTTT CSASPPGNQPQHF
14 TRBJ1-5 TRBV7-9 NA TRBD1 TGTGCCAGCAGCCCAGGGACAGGTTATCAGCCCCAGCATTTT CASSPGTGYQPQHF
16 TRBJ2-7 TRBV11-1 once NA TGTGCCAGCAGCCCCGCTTCGGGGCGGATTTCCTACGAGCAGTACTTC CASSPASGRISYEQYF
14 TRBJ1-1 TRBV7-7 NA NA TGTGCCAGCAGCTTATCTTTCGGGGACACTGAAGCTTTCTTT CASSLSFGDTEAFF
16 TRBJ1-1 TRBV10-3 NA NA TGTGCCATCAGTGAGTCGGTCCAAGGTGGATCCAGTGGAGCTTTCTTT CAISESVQGGSSGAFF
10 TRBJ2-5 TRBV5-5 once NA TGTGCCAGCAGAGAAGAGACCCAGTACTTC CASREETQYF
13 TRBJ1-4 TRBV25-1 NA TRBD1 TGTGCCAGCGAGGACAGGGGGCTCGAAAAACTGTTTTTT CASEDRGLEKLFF
13 TRBJ2-5 TRBV29-1 few NA TGCAGCATTCTACCCGACAGCCAAGAGACCCAGTACTTC CSILPDSQETQYF
15 TRBJ2-3 TRBV19 NA TRBD1 TGTGCCAGTAGTATGACAGGGTTCACCACAGATACGCAGTATTTT CASSMTGFTTDTQYF
15 TRBJ2-6 TRBV7-9 NA NA TGTGCCAGCAGGTGGGGATTAGCAGAGGCCAACGTCCTGACTTTC CASRWGLAEANVLTF
12 TRBJ2-5 TRBV18 NA NA TGTGCCAGCTCACCACCGAAAGAGACCCAGTACTTC CASSPPKETQYF
13 TRBJ2-2 TRBV12-3/TRBV12-4 NA NA TGTGCCAGCAGTTCGGACTCTCCCGGAGAGCTGTTTTTT CASSSDSPGELFF